These T cell receptor beta chains were read from a single sample in a study of blood T cells in healthy people across ages. In TCRdb, the 5' RACE reads were re-called with MiXCR into one record per CDR3 protein. The table includes 780,000 or so distinct CDR3 sequences, about 56% detected once. What was sequenced was blood. The source is a man aged 35-49 years in good health. Each CDR3 is given with its conserved first and last residue. Each record gives: D gene, V gene, J gene, clone size, CDR3 protein, CDR3 DNA. A D gene is named only where the DNA matches it firmly. Clone size is given for some rows only: seen once, a few or many times, or a class if the clone is expanded.

>NA|TRBV20-1|TRBJ2-7|few
CSIWTGYEQYF
TGCAGTATATGGACGGGATACGAGCAGTACTTC
>NA|TRBV16|TRBJ1-2|NA
CASSHGQNYGYTF
TGTGCCAGCAGCCATGGACAGAACTATGGCTACACCTTC
>TRBD2|TRBV5-1|TRBJ2-3|NA
CASSLAASGLWDTQYF
TGCGCCAGCAGCTTGGCCGCTAGCGGGCTTTGGGATACGCAGTATTTT
>TRBD2|TRBV20-1|TRBJ2-1|NA
CSAQGRERFNEQFF
TGCAGTGCTCAAGGGCGGGAGCGTTTCAATGAGCAGTTCTTC
>TRBD2|TRBV12-3/TRBV12-4|TRBJ2-1|few
CASSWGGGAYNEQFF
TGTGCCAGCAGTTGGGGCGGGGGGGCCTACAATGAGCAGTTCTTC
>NA|TRBV9|TRBJ2-5|few
CASSAWGTETQYF
TGTGCCAGCAGCGCTTGGGGGACGGAGACCCAGTACTTC
>NA|TRBV28|TRBJ1-2|NA
CASSLYPGRRPYGYTF
TGTGCCAGCAGTTTATACCCAGGACGACGACCCTATGGCTACACCTTC
>NA|TRBV7-2|TRBJ2-5|NA
CASSYGRTSYKQYF
TGTGCCAGCAGCTATGGTAGGACCTCCTACAAGCAGTACTTC
>NA|TRBV28|TRBJ2-3|NA
CASTGLPFDTQYF
TGTGCCAGCACAGGGTTACCCTTCGATACGCAGTATTTT
>TRBD1|TRBV28|TRBJ1-2|NA
CASSLNRGRYLGYTF
TGTGCCAGCAGTTTAAACAGGGGACGGTATTTGGGCTACACCTTC
>NA|TRBV10-3|TRBJ2-6|NA
CAISESTASGANVLTF
TGTGCCATCAGTGAGTCGACAGCCTCTGGGGCCAACGTCCTGACTTTC
>NA|TRBV20-1|TRBJ2-1|NA
CSAREPSWGANEQFF
TGCAGTGCTAGAGAGCCTAGCTGGGGGGCAAATGAGCAGTTCTTC
>NA|TRBV3-1|TRBJ2-4|NA
CASSQELNKNIQYF
TGTGCCAGCAGCCAAGAACTCAACAAAAACATTCAGTACTTC
>NA|TRBV6-5|TRBJ1-5|NA
CASSYGEANQPPHF
TGTGCCAGCAGTTACGGGGAGGCAAATCAGCCCCCGCATTTT
>NA|TRBV6-5|TRBJ1-2|NA
CASSYRGFHYGYTF
TGTGCCAGCAGTTATCGGGGATTTCACTATGGCTACACCTTC
>NA|TRBV20-1|TRBJ2-7|NA
CSARVGRAAYEQYF
TGCAGTGCTAGAGTAGGCAGGGCCGCCTACGAGCAGTACTTC
>TRBD2|TRBV6-2/TRBV6-3|TRBJ2-7|NA
CASTQGLAGNYEQYF
TGTGCCAGCACCCAGGGACTAGCGGGAAATTACGAGCAGTACTTC
>TRBD1|TRBV7-2|TRBJ1-2|few
CASSSQQGGNYGYTF
TGTGCCAGCAGCTCCCAACAGGGGGGTAACTATGGCTACACCTTC
>TRBD2|TRBV20-1|TRBJ2-4|NA
CSARMVSREVEQYF
TGCAGTGCTAGAATGGTGTCGCGGGAGGTGGAGCAGTACTTC
>NA|TRBV28|TRBJ1-6|NA
CASTSQGADTSYNSPLHF
TGTGCCAGCACCAGCCAAGGGGCGGATACGAGTTATAATTCACCCCTCCACTTT
>NA|TRBV20-1|TRBJ2-6|NA
CSAWAVGSGANVLTF
TGCAGTGCTTGGGCAGTTGGTTCTGGGGCCAACGTCCTGACTTTC
>NA|TRBV7-3|TRBJ2-3|few
CASSLRGAQAGTQYF
TGTGCCAGCAGCCTAAGGGGGGCCCAAGCGGGTACGCAGTATTTT
>TRBD2|TRBV14|TRBJ2-6|NA
CASSRAGGGSGANVLTF
TGTGCCAGCAGCCGGGCGGGAGGAGGATCTGGGGCCAACGTCCTGACTTTC
>NA|TRBV20-1|TRBJ1-2|once
CSASTGSNYGYTF
TGCAGTGCTAGTACAGGGTCTAACTATGGCTACACCTTC
>NA|TRBV21-1|TRBJ2-5|NA
CASSKGRAGGETQYF
TGTGCCAGCAGCAAAGGACGGGCGGGGGGTGAGACCCAGTACTTC
>TRBD1|TRBV15|TRBJ1-2|NA
CATSRERTGAGGYTF
TGTGCCACCAGCAGAGAAAGGACAGGGGCCGGGGGCTACACCTTC
>NA|TRBV3-1|TRBJ2-7|NA
CVSSQDLGTGQYF
TGTGTCAGCAGCCAAGATTTGGGGACCGGGCAGTACTTC
>TRBD2|TRBV7-9|TRBJ2-1|once
CASRASGGASYNEQFF
TGTGCCAGCAGAGCTAGCGGGGGGGCGTCCTACAATGAGCAGTTCTTC
>TRBD1|TRBV5-1|TRBJ1-1|many
CASRSQGAVGEAFF
TGCGCCAGCAGATCTCAGGGGGCCGTCGGTGAAGCTTTCTTT
>NA|TRBV20-1|TRBJ2-4|NA
CSASGVSENIQYF
TGCAGTGCTAGTGGGGTTTCTGAAAACATTCAGTACTTC
>NA|TRBV20-1|TRBJ1-2|NA
CSAKGGTSGPNYGYTF
TGCAGTGCTAAAGGGGGTACCTCCGGACCTAACTATGGCTACACCTTC
>NA|TRBV20-1|TRBJ1-5|NA
CSARGGVQPQHF
TGCAGTGCCCGAGGGGGTGTCCAGCCCCAGCATTTT
>NA|TRBV21-1|TRBJ2-7|NA
CASRKSGQGPYEQYF
TGTGCCAGCCGGAAGTCGGGACAGGGACCCTACGAGCAGTACTTC
>TRBD2|TRBV20-1|TRBJ2-2|NA
CSAREAGEVGELFF
TGCAGTGCTAGAGAAGCGGGAGAGGTCGGGGAGCTGTTTTTT
>TRBD2|TRBV12-3/TRBV12-4|TRBJ2-7|NA
CASSLLAGVNEQYF
TGTGCCAGCAGTTTGTTGGCGGGAGTTAACGAGCAGTACTTC
>NA|TRBV20-1|TRBJ2-7|NA
CSARVASSYEQYF
TGCAGTGCTAGAGTAGCCAGTTCATACGAGCAGTACTTC
>NA|TRBV7-2|TRBJ2-7|NA
CASSFYPGPYEQYF
TGTGCCAGCAGCTTTTATCCGGGGCCCTACGAGCAGTACTTC
>NA|TRBV20-1|TRBJ1-5|few
CSARFGRNQPQHF
TGCAGTGCTAGATTCGGGCGCAATCAGCCCCAGCATTTT
>TRBD2|TRBV12-3/TRBV12-4|TRBJ2-1|few
CASRRTSVNEQFF
TGTGCCAGCAGGCGAACTAGCGTCAATGAGCAGTTCTTC
>NA|TRBV3-1|TRBJ2-1|NA
CASSQDPAYNEQFF
TGTGCCAGCAGCCAAGATCCAGCCTACAATGAGCAGTTCTTC
>NA|TRBV5-1|TRBJ1-2|NA
CASSLRSGTDNYGYTF
TGCGCCAGCAGCTTGCGGTCAGGGACGGATAACTATGGCTACACCTTC
>NA|TRBV7-2|TRBJ2-3|NA
CASSLFLQGLKDTQYF
TGTGCCAGCAGCTTATTTTTACAGGGTTTAAAAGATACGCAGTATTTT
>NA|TRBV27|TRBJ2-7|few
CASSLQDGAYEQYF
TGTGCCAGCAGTTTGCAGGACGGAGCCTACGAGCAGTACTTC
>NA|TRBV5-1|TRBJ2-4|NA
CASSRLSGPDKNIQYF
TGCGCCAGCAGCCGTTTGTCAGGGCCGGATAAAAACATTCAGTACTTC
>NA|TRBV6-1|TRBJ2-5|NA
CASSNYRGLETQYF
TGTGCCAGCAGTAATTACAGGGGACTAGAGACCCAGTACTTC